A selection of T cell receptor beta chains follows, all from one sample in a study of blood T cell repertoires in COVID-19. Only in-frame clones appear in the TCRdb table, and some are missing; sequencing was by immunoSEQ multiplex PCR. The sample holds fewer than 300,000 clones, roughly 84% seen once. Sequencing input: peripheral blood. The receptors come from a human donor with COVID-19, enrolled during active disease. The donor label of this sample is uncertain. Each CDR3 is given with its conserved first and last residue. D genes are given only for firm matches. Rows give clone size only sometimes, using once, few, many, or a class for an expanded clone.

.	TRBV19	TRBJ2-5	.	TGTGCCAGTAGGAACCGGGGCCAAGAGACCCAGTACTTC	CASRNRGQETQYF
.	TRBV6-2/TRBV6-3	TRBJ1-2	TRBD1	TGTGCCAGCAGTTACGCGACAGGGGTCGGCTACACCTTC	CASSYATGVGYTF
.	TRBV24-1	TRBJ1-4	TRBD1	TGTGCCACCAGTGATCGGACCGGGACAGGGGTAGAAAAACTGTTTTTT	CATSDRTGTGVEKLFF
.	TRBV10-3	TRBJ2-7	TRBD2	TGTGCCATCGGGACTAGCGGGATCTACGAGCAGTACTTC	CAIGTSGIYEQYF
few	TRBV5-5	TRBJ1-3	.	TGTGCCAGCAGTCACAGGGAAGGCACCATATATTTT	CASSHREGTIYF
once	TRBV7-9	TRBJ1-1	.	TGTGCCAGCAGCGAAATCCAGGGGACTGAAGCTTTCTTT	CASSEIQGTEAFF
.	TRBV7-9	TRBJ1-2	TRBD1	TGTGCCAGCAGCCAGGGAGGGCAGGGGGCTTGGTATGGCTACACCTTC	CASSQGGQGAWYGYTF
.	TRBV27	TRBJ1-6	TRBD1	TGTGCCAGCAGCGCACCAAAGGGGACAGGCCATAATTCACCCCTCCACTTT	CASSAPKGTGHNSPLHF
.	TRBV25-1	TRBJ2-1	.	TGTGCCAGCAGTGAAGGGGAACAGGGCTCGGATTTCTTC	CASSEGEQGSDFF
.	TRBV6-5	TRBJ2-7	.	TGTGCCAGCAGTTATGACTCCAACACCTACGAGCAGTACTTC	CASSYDSNTYEQYF
.	TRBV25-1	TRBJ2-7	.	TGTGCCAGCAGTGAATCGCGGCGTTCCTACGAGCAGTACTTC	CASSESRRSYEQYF
once	TRBV5-1	TRBJ2-1	TRBD2	TGCGCCAGCAGCTTGAACGCGGGAGAGTTGAACAATGAGCAGTTCTTC	CASSLNAGELNNEQFF
.	TRBV29-1	TRBJ1-1	TRBD1	TGCAGCGGCACCGGGACAGCGAACACTGAAGCTTTCTTT	CSGTGTANTEAFF
.	TRBV28	TRBJ1-3	TRBD1	TGTGCCAGCAGCCCAGGGGGAGCGAACACCATATATTTT	CASSPGGANTIYF
.	TRBV27	TRBJ1-2	.	TGTGCCAGCAGTTTATTTGGGCGAATCACCTTC	CASSLFGRITF
.	TRBV19	TRBJ1-2	.	TGTGCCAGCCATATAGGGTCCACAGGGCTGAGACCTAACTATGGCTACACCTTC	CASHIGSTGLRPNYGYTF
.	TRBV5-1	TRBJ2-1	TRBD2	TGCGCCAGCAGCTTGGTCCTAGCGGGAGGGCAATACAATGAGCAGTTCTTC	CASSLVLAGGQYNEQFF
few	TRBV20-1	TRBJ2-2	TRBD2	TGCAGTGCTAGTGGCCTAGCGGGAGGAAACACCGGGGAGCTGTTTTTT	CSASGLAGGNTGELFF
.	TRBV9	TRBJ2-7	.	TGTGCCAGCAGCGTAAGGGGGGACTACGGGGAGCAGTACTTC	CASSVRGDYGEQYF
.	TRBV28	TRBJ1-3	TRBD1	TGTGCCAGCAGACGTCGGACAGGGTCCTCCCAAATCTCTGGAAACACCATATATTTT	CASRRRTGSSQISGNTIYF
few	TRBV6-1	TRBJ1-6	TRBD1	TGTGCCAGCAGTGAAGCACAGGGGGAGGGTTCACCCCTCCACTTT	CASSEAQGEGSPLHF
.	TRBV19	TRBJ2-7	TRBD1	TGTGCCAGTAGTCCGACACGGACAGGGGGCTCCTACGAGCAGTACTTC	CASSPTRTGGSYEQYF
.	TRBV7-2	TRBJ2-7	.	TGTGCCAGCAGCGTCACTAGATCCTACGAGCAGTACTTC	CASSVTRSYEQYF
.	TRBV6-2/TRBV6-3	TRBJ2-3	TRBD2	TGTGCCAGCAGTGACGGGACTAGCGGAAGCACAGATACGCAGTATTTT	CASSDGTSGSTDTQYF
.	TRBV5-6	TRBJ2-7	TRBD1	TGTGCCAGCAGCTTCAGGACAGGGTCCATGATCTTCTACGAGCAGTACTTC	CASSFRTGSMIFYEQYF
.	TRBV5-1	TRBJ1-1	TRBD1	TGCGCCAGCAGCTTGAACAGGGGGAACACTGAAGCTTTCTTT	CASSLNRGNTEAFF
.	TRBV11-1	TRBJ1-4	.	TGTGCCAGCAGCCCCACTGGACAGCTTAATGAAAAACTGTTTTTT	CASSPTGQLNEKLFF
.	TRBV19	TRBJ1-1	.	TGTGCCAGTAGTACCTTTACTGAAGCTTTCTTT	CASSTFTEAFF
.	TRBV6-1	TRBJ2-7	.	TGTGCCAGCAGTGAAGGATCGGGTGACCTCTACGAGCAGTACTTC	CASSEGSGDLYEQYF
.	TRBV10-3	TRBJ2-1	TRBD2	TGTGCCATCAGTGAGTCGCTAGCGGGGGGCTCCTACAATGAGCAGTTCTTC	CAISESLAGGSYNEQFF
.	TRBV25-1	TRBJ2-1	.	TGTGCCAGCAGTGAATTTGAAGGGGTCTCTAACCATGAGCAGTTCTTC	CASSEFEGVSNHEQFF
.	TRBV3-1/TRBV3-2	TRBJ1-2	TRBD1	TGTGCCAGCAGCCAGATGACAGGGGGACTTAACTATGGCTACACCTTC	CASSQMTGGLNYGYTF
.	TRBV7-8	TRBJ1-2	TRBD1	TGTGCCAGCAGCTTAGCCGACAGGGGGGGACTCTATGGCTACACCTTC	CASSLADRGGLYGYTF
.	TRBV6-5	TRBJ2-2	.	TGTGCCAGCAGACCTGGGGGGGCCACCGGGGAGCTGTTTTTT	CASRPGGATGELFF
.	TRBV4-3	TRBJ1-2	.	TGCGCCAGCAGCCAAGGATGGCGGGAACGTGGCTACACCTTC	CASSQGWRERGYTF
.	TRBV10-3	TRBJ1-2	.	TGTGCCATCAGTGAGTCCCAGGCTGAGTCCTATGGCTACACCTTC	CAISESQAESYGYTF
few	TRBV28	TRBJ1-2	.	TGTGCCAGCAGTTTCCCCCTCCCCAGGTATAACTATGGCTACACCTTC	CASSFPLPRYNYGYTF
.	TRBV9	TRBJ2-3	.	TGTGCCAGCAGCGTAGGAGTTACAGATACGCAGTATTTT	CASSVGVTDTQYF
.	TRBV5-5	TRBJ2-7	.	TGTGCCAGCAGCTTGGACGGCTCCTACGAGCAGTACTTC	CASSLDGSYEQYF
.	TRBV27	TRBJ1-4	.	TGTGCCAGCAGTGCCCAAGACCGGGATAGGCTGTTTTTT	CASSAQDRDRLFF
.	TRBV6-5	TRBJ1-2	.	TGTGCCAGCAGTTACTCGAGGGCAGCTTCAATCTATGGCTACACCTTC	CASSYSRAASIYGYTF
.	TRBV10-3	TRBJ1-1	TRBD1	TGTGCCATCAGTCTCTACCCCGTTGGGACAGGGAGCACTGAAGCTTTCTTT	CAISLYPVGTGSTEAFF
once	TRBV5-1	TRBJ1-1	.	TGCGCCAGCAGCTTGAAGGGGTGGGCCACTGAAGCTTTCTTT	CASSLKGWATEAFF
.	TRBV19	TRBJ2-7	TRBD2	TGTGCCAGTAGTAGACTAGCGGGAGAAGAGCAGTACTTC	CASSRLAGEEQYF
.	TRBV27	TRBJ1-2	TRBD1	TGTGCCAGCAGTTCGGACAGGGGCCTACGGGGTGGCTACACCTTC	CASSSDRGLRGGYTF
few	TRBV6-5	TRBJ2-2	.	TGTGCCAGCAGTTACTCGGGCCCGGGGTGGGAGCTGTTTTTT	CASSYSGPGWELFF
.	TRBV28	TRBJ1-1	.	TGTGCCAGCAGTTTCTCCAGGGTCGGTACTGAAGCTTTCTTT	CASSFSRVGTEAFF
once	TRBV4-1	TRBJ2-7	.	TGCGCCAGCAGCTCCCGGGTCGGAGGCCCATACGAGCAGTACTTC	CASSSRVGGPYEQYF
few	TRBV2	TRBJ2-5	.	TGTGCCAGCAAAAAGTCCAGGGGCTTAGAGACCCAGTACTTC	CASKKSRGLETQYF
.	TRBV5-8	TRBJ2-2	.	TGTGCCAGCAGCTTGGTGCAGGGCGGATTTTTT	CASSLVQGGFF
.	TRBV7-3	TRBJ2-1	TRBD2	TGTGCCAGCAGCTTAATAGAGCTAGCGGGAGGGAATGAGCAGTTCTTC	CASSLIELAGGNEQFF
.	TRBV19	TRBJ2-1	TRBD1	TGTGCCAGTAGTTCCAACAGGGGATCGCCCTCATATGAGCAGTTCTTC	CASSSNRGSPSYEQFF
.	TRBV19	TRBJ1-5	.	TGTGCCAGCCGTCAGGGGACGGGTCAGCCCCAGCATTTT	CASRQGTGQPQHF